This record covers a single T cell receptor beta chain. Its antigen remains unidentified. This record comes from a study of siplizumab effects on memory and regulatory T cells. Findings and caveats of the study: Researchers could not give a naive or memory phenotype to roughly 75-95% of proliferating CD4+ or CD8+ clones. Unstimulated subsets captured only a minor fraction of alloreactive clones. It seemed that naive T cells were more diverse than memory cells and were major contributors to the alloresponse.

The CDR3 spans 11 residues. Germline-derived CDR1 and CDR2 are LNHDA and SQIVND (reference sequence). V dropped 4 bases and J dropped 15 bases, with 13 bases sitting between them. Each sample contributed approximately 96,000 TCR templates to the assay. Clones were sequenced by immunoSEQ multiplex PCR, and TCRdb holds only the in-frame ones, with some missing. The sample has approximately 100,000 clones, about 93% seen once. The receptor's source is a human donor in good health. Sequenced: non-Treg CD4+ T cells sorted from blood. The chain carries TRBV19 and TRBJ2-4; a weak D match, TRBD1 (6 bases). CDR3: CASSRGQVPYF. The CDR3 coding sequence is TGTGCCAGTAGTAGGGGGCAGGTCCCGTACTTC.